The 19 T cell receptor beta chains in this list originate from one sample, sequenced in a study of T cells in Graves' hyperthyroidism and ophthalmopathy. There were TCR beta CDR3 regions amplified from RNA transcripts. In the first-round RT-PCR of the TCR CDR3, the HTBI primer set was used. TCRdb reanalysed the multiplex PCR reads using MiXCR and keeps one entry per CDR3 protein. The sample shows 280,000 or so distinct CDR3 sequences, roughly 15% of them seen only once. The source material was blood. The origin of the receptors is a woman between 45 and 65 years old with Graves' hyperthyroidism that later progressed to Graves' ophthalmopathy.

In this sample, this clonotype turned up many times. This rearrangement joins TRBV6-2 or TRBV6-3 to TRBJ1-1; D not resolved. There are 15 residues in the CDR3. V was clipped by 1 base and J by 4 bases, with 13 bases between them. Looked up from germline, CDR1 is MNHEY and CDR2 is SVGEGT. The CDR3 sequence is CASSYYLVDTTEAFF. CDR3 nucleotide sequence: TGTGCCAGCAGTTACTATTTGGTGGATACCACTGAAGCTTTCTTT.

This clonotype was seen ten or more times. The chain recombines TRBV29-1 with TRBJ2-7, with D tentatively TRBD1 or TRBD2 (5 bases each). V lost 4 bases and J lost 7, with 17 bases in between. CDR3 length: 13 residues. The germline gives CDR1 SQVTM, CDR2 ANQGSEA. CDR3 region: CSVVPGTRREQYF. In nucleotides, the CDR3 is TGCAGCGTTGTGCCCGGGACCCGCCGGGAGCAGTACTTC.

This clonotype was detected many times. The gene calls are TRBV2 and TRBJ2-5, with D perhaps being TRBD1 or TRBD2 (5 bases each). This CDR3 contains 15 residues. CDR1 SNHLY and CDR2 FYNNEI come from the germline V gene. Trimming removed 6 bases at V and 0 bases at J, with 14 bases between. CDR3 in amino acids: CASSLLRDHQETQYF. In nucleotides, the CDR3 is TGTGCCAGCAGCCTCCTCCGGGACCACCAAGAGACCCAGTACTTC.

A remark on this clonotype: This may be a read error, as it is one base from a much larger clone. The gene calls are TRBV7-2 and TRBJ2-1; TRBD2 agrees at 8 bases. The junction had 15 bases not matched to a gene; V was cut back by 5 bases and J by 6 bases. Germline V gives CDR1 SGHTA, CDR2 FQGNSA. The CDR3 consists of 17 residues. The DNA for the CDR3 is TGTGCCAGCAGCCTCGACGCCCGGGAGGGTTTGGTCAATGAGCAGTTCTTC. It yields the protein CASSLDAREGLVNEQFF.

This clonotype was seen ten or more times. DNA of the CDR3: TGCAGTGCTCCATCCCAGGGGGCGGGCACCGGGGAGCTGTTTTTT. Translating gives CSAPSQGAGTGELFF. The V and J genes are TRBV20-1 and TRBJ2-2; 8 nucleotides line up with TRBD1. Trimming removed 5 bases from V and 4 bases from J; junction bases left unmatched: 9. The V gene's germline CDR1 is DFQATT and CDR2 SNEGSKA (reference sequence). The CDR3 contains 15 residues.

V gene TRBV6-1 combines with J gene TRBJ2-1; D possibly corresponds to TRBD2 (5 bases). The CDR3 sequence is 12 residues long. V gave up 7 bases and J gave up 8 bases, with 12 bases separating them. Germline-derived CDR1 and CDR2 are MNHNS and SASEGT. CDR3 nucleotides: TGTGCCAGCAATTACGGGATAGATGAGCAGTTCTTC. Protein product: CASNYGIDEQFF.

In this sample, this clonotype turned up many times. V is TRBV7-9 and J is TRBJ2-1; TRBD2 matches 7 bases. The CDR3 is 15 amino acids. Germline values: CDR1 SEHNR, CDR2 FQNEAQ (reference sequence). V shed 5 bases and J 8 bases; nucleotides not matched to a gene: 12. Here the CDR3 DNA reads TGTGCCAGCAGCCCCCGTTTCGCGGGAGAGGATGAGCAGTTCTTC. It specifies CASSPRFAGEDEQFF.

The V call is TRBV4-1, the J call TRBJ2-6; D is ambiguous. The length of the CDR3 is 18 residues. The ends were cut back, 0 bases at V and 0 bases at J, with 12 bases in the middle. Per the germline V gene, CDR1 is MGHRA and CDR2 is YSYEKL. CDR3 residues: CASSQERVESSGANVLTF. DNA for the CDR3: TGCGCCAGCAGCCAAGAAAGAGTTGAGTCCTCTGGGGCCAACGTCCTGACTTTC.

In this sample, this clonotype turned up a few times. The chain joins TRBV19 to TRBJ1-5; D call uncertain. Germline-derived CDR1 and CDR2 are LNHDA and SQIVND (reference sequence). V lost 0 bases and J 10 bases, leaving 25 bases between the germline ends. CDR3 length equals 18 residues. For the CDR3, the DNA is TGTGCCAGTAGTATAGATCTATTTACCGACGGAGCCCGCCGACCCCAGCATTTT. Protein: CASSIDLFTDGARRPQHF.

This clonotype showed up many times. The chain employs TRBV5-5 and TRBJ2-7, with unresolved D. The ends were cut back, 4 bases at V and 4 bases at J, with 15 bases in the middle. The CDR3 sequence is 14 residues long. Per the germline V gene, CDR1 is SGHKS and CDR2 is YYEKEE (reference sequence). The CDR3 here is CASSPGVLGYEQYF. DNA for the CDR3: TGTGCCAGCAGCCCTGGAGTTCTGGGATACGAGCAGTACTTC.

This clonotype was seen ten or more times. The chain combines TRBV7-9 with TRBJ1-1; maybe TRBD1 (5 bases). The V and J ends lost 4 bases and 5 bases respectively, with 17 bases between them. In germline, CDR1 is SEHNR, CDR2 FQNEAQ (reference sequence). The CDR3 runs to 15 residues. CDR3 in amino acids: CASSSVAGVRTEAFF. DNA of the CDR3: TGTGCCAGCAGCTCAGTGGCGGGGGTTAGAACTGAAGCTTTCTTT.

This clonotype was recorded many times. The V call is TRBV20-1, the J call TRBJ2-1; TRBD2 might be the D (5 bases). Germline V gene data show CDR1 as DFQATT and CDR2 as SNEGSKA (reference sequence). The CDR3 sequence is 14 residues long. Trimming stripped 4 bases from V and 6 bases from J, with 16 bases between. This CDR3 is CSATTSSRINEQFF. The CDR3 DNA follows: TGCAGTGCTACCACTAGTTCCCGCATCAATGAGCAGTTCTTC.

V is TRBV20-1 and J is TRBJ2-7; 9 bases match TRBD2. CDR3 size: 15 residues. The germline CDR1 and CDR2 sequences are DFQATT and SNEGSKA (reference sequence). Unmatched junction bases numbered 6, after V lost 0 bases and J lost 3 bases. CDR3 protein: CSARDPRGGGYEQYF. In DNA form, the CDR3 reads TGCAGTGCTAGAGATCCGCGGGGGGGGGGCTACGAGCAGTACTTC.

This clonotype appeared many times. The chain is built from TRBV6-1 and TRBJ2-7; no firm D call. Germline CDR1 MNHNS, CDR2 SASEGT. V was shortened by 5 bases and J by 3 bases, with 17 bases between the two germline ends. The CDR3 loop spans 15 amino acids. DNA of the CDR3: TGTGCCAGCAGTTCCCGATTCGGTTCCTTCTACGAGCAGTACTTC. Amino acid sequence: CASSSRFGSFYEQYF.

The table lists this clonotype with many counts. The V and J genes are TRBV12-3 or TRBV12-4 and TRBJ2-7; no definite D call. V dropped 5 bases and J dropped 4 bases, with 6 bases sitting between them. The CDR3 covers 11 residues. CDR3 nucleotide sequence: TGTGCCAGCAGTGACCCTTACGAGCAGTACTTC. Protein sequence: CASSDPYEQYF.

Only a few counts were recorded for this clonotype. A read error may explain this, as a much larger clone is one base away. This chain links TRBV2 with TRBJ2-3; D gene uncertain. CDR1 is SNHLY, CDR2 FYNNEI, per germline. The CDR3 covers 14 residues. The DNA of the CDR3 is TGTGCCAGCAGTCTGGGTCCTCTCACAGATACGCGGTATTTT. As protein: CASSLGPLTDTRYF. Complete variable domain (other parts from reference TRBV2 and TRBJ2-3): EPEVTQTPSHQVTQMGQEVILRCVPISNHLYFYWYRQILGQKVEFLVSFYNNEISEKSEIFDDQFSVERPDGSNFTLKIRSTKLEDSAMYFCASSLGPLTDTRYFGPGTRLTVL.

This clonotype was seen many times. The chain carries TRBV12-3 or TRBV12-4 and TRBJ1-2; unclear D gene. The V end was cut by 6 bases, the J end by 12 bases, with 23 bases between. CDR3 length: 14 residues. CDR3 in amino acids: CASSVREAAVGNTF. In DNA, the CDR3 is TGTGCCAGCAGCGTTAGGGAGGCGGCCGTAGGTAACACCTTC.

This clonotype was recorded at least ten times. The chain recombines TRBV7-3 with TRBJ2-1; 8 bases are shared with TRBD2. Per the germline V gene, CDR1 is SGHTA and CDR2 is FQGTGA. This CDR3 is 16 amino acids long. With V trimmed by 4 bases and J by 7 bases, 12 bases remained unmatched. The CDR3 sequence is CASSSKRAGDGNEQFF. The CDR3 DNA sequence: TGTGCCAGCAGCTCAAAGCGAGCGGGAGATGGGAATGAGCAGTTCTTC.

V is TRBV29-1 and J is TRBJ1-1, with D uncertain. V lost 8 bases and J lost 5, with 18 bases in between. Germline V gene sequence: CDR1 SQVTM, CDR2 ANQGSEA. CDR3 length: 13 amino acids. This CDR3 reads CSTTSPLKTEAFF. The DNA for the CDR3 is TGCAGCACAACGAGTCCTCTAAAGACTGAAGCTTTCTTT.